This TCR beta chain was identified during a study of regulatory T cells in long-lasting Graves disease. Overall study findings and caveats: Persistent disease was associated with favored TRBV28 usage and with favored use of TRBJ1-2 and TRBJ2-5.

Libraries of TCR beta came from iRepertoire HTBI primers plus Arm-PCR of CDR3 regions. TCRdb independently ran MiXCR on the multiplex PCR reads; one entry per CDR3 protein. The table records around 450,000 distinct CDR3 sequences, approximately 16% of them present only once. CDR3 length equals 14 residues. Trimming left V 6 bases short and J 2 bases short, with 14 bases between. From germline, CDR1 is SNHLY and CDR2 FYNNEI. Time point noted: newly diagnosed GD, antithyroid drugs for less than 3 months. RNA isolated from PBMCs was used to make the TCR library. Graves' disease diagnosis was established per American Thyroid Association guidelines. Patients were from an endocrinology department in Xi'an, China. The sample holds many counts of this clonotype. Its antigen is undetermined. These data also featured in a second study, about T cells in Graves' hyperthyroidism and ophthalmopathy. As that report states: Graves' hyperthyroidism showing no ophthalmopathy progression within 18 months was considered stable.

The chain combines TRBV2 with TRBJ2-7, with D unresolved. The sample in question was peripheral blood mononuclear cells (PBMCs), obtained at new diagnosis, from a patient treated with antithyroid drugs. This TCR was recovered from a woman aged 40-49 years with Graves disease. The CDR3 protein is CASSQGGLAYEQYF. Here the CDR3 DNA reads TGTGCCAGCAGCCAAGGTGGTTTAGCCTACGAGCAGTACTTC. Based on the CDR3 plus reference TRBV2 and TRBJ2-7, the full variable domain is EPEVTQTPSHQVTQMGQEVILRCVPISNHLYFYWYRQILGQKVEFLVSFYNNEISEKSEIFDDQFSVERPDGSNFTLKIRSTKLEDSAMYFCASSQGGLAYEQYFGPGTRLTVT.